The text below deals with one T cell receptor beta chain. Possible read error: a much larger clone is one base away. Among the hyperthyroidism patients, all were newly diagnosed, aged 18 to 65, with under 2 months' duration. V was trimmed by 1 base and J by 10 bases, leaving 16 bases between them. The CDR3 is 15 amino acids. This sample is part of a study of Graves' ophthalmopathy and Graves' hyperthyroidism. The TCR beta CDR3 regions underwent amplification from RNA transcripts. An initial RT-PCR round employing HTBI primers preceded a second-round multiplex PCR. In TCRdb, the multiplex PCR reads were re-called with MiXCR into one record per CDR3 protein. The data contain 560,000 or so distinct CDR3 sequences, about 40% of them singletons.

The material sequenced was peripheral blood or thyroid tissue (not recorded which). This receptor was identified in an adult man with Graves' hyperthyroidism. The rearrangement links TRBV12-3 or TRBV12-4 to TRBJ1-4; a weak D match, TRBD1 (5 bases). CDR3 in amino acids: CASSLGTNIGGKLFF. CDR3 nucleotides: TGTGCCAGCAGTTTAGGGACGAACATTGGGGGAAAACTGTTTTTT.